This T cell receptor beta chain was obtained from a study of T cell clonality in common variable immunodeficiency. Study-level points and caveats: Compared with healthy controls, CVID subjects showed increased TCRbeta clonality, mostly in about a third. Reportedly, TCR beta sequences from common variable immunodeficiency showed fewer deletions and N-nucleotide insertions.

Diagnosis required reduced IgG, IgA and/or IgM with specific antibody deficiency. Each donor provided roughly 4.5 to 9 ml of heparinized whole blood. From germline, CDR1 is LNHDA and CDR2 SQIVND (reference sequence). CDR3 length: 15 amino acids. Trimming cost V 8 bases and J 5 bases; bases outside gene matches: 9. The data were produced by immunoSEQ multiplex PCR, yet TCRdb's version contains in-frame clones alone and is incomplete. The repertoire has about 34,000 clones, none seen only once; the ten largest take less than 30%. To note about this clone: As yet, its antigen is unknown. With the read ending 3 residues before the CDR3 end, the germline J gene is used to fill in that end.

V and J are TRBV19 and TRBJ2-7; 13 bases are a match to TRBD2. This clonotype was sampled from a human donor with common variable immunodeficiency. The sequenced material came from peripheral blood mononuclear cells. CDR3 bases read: TGTGCCAGTGCTGGGGGGACTAGCGGGAAACACGAG. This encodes CASAGGTSGKHE. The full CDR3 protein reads CASAGGTSGKHEQYF. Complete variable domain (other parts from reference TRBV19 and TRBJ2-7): DGGITQSPKYLFRKEGQNVTLSCEQNLNHDAMYWYRQDPGQGLRLIYYSQIVNDFQKGDIAEGYSVSREKKESFPLTVTSAQKNPTAFYLCASAGGTSGKHEQYFGPGTRLTVT.